This entry lists 21 T cell receptor beta chains sequenced from one sample in a study of cytomegalovirus exposure and HLA in healthy donors listed by TCRdb under 2017. The library was produced with the immunoSEQ multiplex PCR assay. For the multiplex PCR, a mixture combining 60 forward primers for TCR Vbeta segments and 13 reverse primers for TCR Jbeta segments was used. TCRdb obtained this table from immuneACCESS and retained in-frame rearrangements with V and J assigned. These tables miss some clones; where compared with another copy, unresolved V genes account for less than half of the shortfall, and the remainder is unexplained. This sample is represented by 85,000 to 130,000 clones; 79% of them were singletons. The top ten clonotypes cover approximately 4.1% of the sample. The sample was PBMCs. Receptors originate from a female donor in good health and CMV-seropositive.

This clone is a singleton in its sample. CDR3 protein: CAWSRGLTDTQYF. CDR3 DNA sequence: TGTGCCTGGAGCCGGGGACTCACAGATACGCAGTATTTT. J is TRBJ2-3 and V is TRBV30, with a tentative D call TRBD2 (6 bases). V was trimmed by 3 bases and J by 2 bases, leaving 9 bases between them. The CDR3 is 13 residues long. Germline CDR1 and CDR2: GTSNPN and SVGIG (reference sequence).

CDR3: CASSGTGREIDTEAFF. In DNA form, the CDR3 reads TGCGCCAGCAGTGGGACAGGGAGGGAGATTGACACTGAAGCTTTCTTT. The chain carries TRBV10-1 and TRBJ1-1; 8 bases fit TRBD1. This CDR3 has 16 amino acids. CDR1 and CDR2 (germline): WNHNN, SYGVQD (reference sequence). V was clipped by 4 bases and J by 3 bases; unmatched bases: 10.

On this clone itself: At one end the junction does not follow the germline gene, possibly because of a read error. The chain recombines TRBV15 with TRBJ2-6; the D gene is possibly TRBD1 (5 bases). Germline CDR1 reads LNHNV; CDR2 reads YYDKDF (reference sequence). This CDR3 spans 15 amino acids. In DNA form, the CDR3 reads TGTGCCACCAGCAGAGATGGGGTTGGGGCCAACGGCCTGACTTTC. Encoded protein: CATSRDGVGANGLTF.

CDR3 amino acids: CASSLGGLAKNIQYF. The CDR3 DNA follows: TGTGCCAGCAGCTTAGGCGGACTAGCCAAAAACATTCAGTACTTC. The V call is TRBV7-2, the J call TRBJ2-4; tentatively, D is TRBD2 (5 bases). V was cut by 1 base and J by 0 bases, with 7 bases left in between. The CDR3 length is 15 residues. The germline V gene has CDR1 SGHTA and CDR2 FQGNSA. The whole variable domain, filled in from reference TRBV7-2 and TRBJ2-4, reads GAGVSQSPSNKVTEKGKDVELRCDPISGHTALYWYRQSLGQGLEFLIYFQGNSAPDKSGLPSDRFSAERTGGSVSTLTIQRTQQEDSAVYLCASSLGGLAKNIQYFGAGTRLSVL.

This chain connects TRBV14 to TRBJ2-5; tentative D call: TRBD2 (5 bases). The CDR3 runs 15 residues. Trimming shortened V by 3 bases and J by 13 bases, and 24 bases separated the two germline ends. From germline, CDR1 is SGHDN and CDR2 FVKESK. The CDR3 bases are TGTGCCAGCAGCCAGACGGGGATCCGCCCGAGAAGAGGGTACTTC. Translated, it gives CASSQTGIRPRRGYF.

This clone was found once. The rearrangement links TRBV19 to TRBJ1-5; 9 bases align to TRBD1. CDR3 length: 13 residues. Trimming took 10 bases from V and 7 from J; bases not matched to a gene: 8. The germline V gene encodes CDR1 LNHDA and CDR2 SQIVND (reference sequence). CDR3 nucleotides: TGTGCCACCCAACAGGGGGCTTGGCAGCCCCAGCATTTT. It translates to CATQQGAWQPQHF.

This sequence joins TRBV15 and TRBJ1-5, with TRBD1 identical over 11 bases. CDR1 LNHNV and CDR2 YYDKDF come from the germline V gene (reference sequence). The CDR3 has 17 amino acids. The V and J ends lost 3 bases and 2 bases, in that order; junction bases with no gene match: 6. The CDR3: CATSRAGTGGGNQPQHF. Written as DNA, the CDR3 is TGTGCCACCAGCAGGGCCGGGACAGGGGGTGGCAATCAGCCCCAGCATTTT.

This chain connects TRBV7-9 to TRBJ2-7; possibly TRBD1 for D (7 bases). V dropped 0 bases and J dropped 3 bases, with 12 bases sitting between them. From germline, CDR1 is SEHNR and CDR2 FQNEAQ (reference sequence). This CDR3 has 15 residues. The CDR3 reads CASSLAWRDSYEQYF. The CDR3 bases are TGTGCCAGCAGCTTAGCGTGGCGGGACAGCTACGAGCAGTACTTC.

This chain joins TRBV11-2 and TRBJ2-3; the match to TRBD2 covers 7 bases. This CDR3 is 17 amino acids long. J was trimmed by 0 bases and V by 5 bases; bases with no gene match: 11. Germline CDR1 SGHAT, CDR2 FQNNGV. CDR3 amino acids: CASSGGGTGPSTDTQYF. As DNA, the CDR3 is TGTGCCAGCAGCGGGGGGGGGACCGGGCCGAGCACAGATACGCAGTATTTT.

The rearrangement joins TRBV2 to TRBJ2-5; 7 positions agree with TRBD2. Trimming took 2 bases from V and 0 from J; bases not matched to a gene: 9. Germline-derived CDR1 and CDR2 are SNHLY and FYNNEI. The CDR3 sequence is 17 residues long. CDR3 in DNA: TGTGCCAGCAGTGAATGGGGAGGGCAGTTGTACCAAGAGACCCAGTACTTC. It encodes CASSEWGGQLYQETQYF.

The V and J genes are TRBV7-9 and TRBJ1-2, with D hard to call. The CDR3 extends over 14 amino acids. The germline V and J ends were trimmed by 4 bases and 5 bases, with 14 bases remaining between them. Germline CDR1 is SEHNR and CDR2 is FQNEAQ (reference sequence). The CDR3 spells CASSSTGPGYGYTF. CDR3 DNA sequence: TGTGCCAGCAGCTCGACCGGGCCGGGGTATGGCTACACCTTC. Based on the CDR3 plus reference TRBV7-9 and TRBJ1-2, the full variable domain is DTGVSQNPRHKITKRGQNVTFRCDPISEHNRLYWYRQTLGQGPEFLTYFQNEAQLEKSRLLSDRFSAERPKGSFSTLEIQRTEQGDSAMYLCASSSTGPGYGYTFGSGTRLTVV.

The chain couples TRBV9 to TRBJ1-6; 11 bases align to TRBD1. Trimming at V came to 3 bases and at J to 10 bases, leaving 6 bases not matched to a gene. CDR3 length: 15 amino acids. Per germline, CDR1 SGDLS and CDR2 YYNGEE. CDR3 in amino acids: CASSGGQGDRSPLHF. The CDR3 coding sequence is TGTGCCAGCAGCGGGGGACAGGGGGATCGATCACCCCTCCACTTT.

This chain connects TRBV5-1 to TRBJ2-2, with TRBD2 matching over 8 bases. This CDR3 spans 16 amino acids. V lost 4 bases and J lost 7; bases outside the gene matches: 12. CDR1 and CDR2 (germline): SGHRS, YFSETQ. DNA of the CDR3: TGCGCCAGCAGCCCCCAGCGGGGGCTGGATGGCGGGGAGCTGTTTTTT. Protein: CASSPQRGLDGGELFF. Looking up the rest from reference TRBV5-1 and TRBJ2-2 gives the full variable domain: KAGVTQTPRYLIKTRGQQVTLSCSPISGHRSVSWYQQTPGQGLQFLFEYFSETQRNKGNFPGRFSGRQFSNSRSEMNVSTLELGDSALYLCASSPQRGLDGGELFFGEGSRLTVL.

This clone has a single count. A junction end diverges from the germline sequence, so it may reflect a read error. The gene calls are TRBV7-9 and TRBJ2-5, with TRBD2 matching 7 bases. Germline V gene lookup returns CDR1 SEHNR and CDR2 FQNEAQ (reference sequence). The CDR3 length is 15 residues. CDR3 bases: TGTTCCAGCAGCGCCCGTGACTGGGGGGGAGAGACCCAGTACTTC. Its protein product is CSSSARDWGGETQYF.

The chain is built from TRBV5-6 and TRBJ1-1; tentative D call: TRBD1 (5 bases). This CDR3 region has 15 residues. Between the trimmed V and J ends, which lost 1 base and 1 base, there was a span of 11 bases. CDR1 SGHDT and CDR2 YYEEEE come from the germline V gene. CDR3 residues: CASSLLRGSNTEAFF. As DNA, the CDR3 is TGTGCCAGCAGCTTGCTTCGGGGGTCGAACACTGAAGCTTTCTTT.

The rearrangement joins TRBV7-6 to TRBJ2-1; 12 nucleotides match TRBD1. CDR1 is SGHVS, CDR2 FNYEAQ, per germline. This CDR3 contains 15 residues. V shed 4 bases and J 8 bases; nucleotides not matched to a gene: 6. CDR3 residues: CASSSLGTGGDEQFF. CDR3 coding DNA: TGTGCCAGCAGCTCCTTGGGGACAGGGGGCGATGAGCAGTTCTTC.

This sequence joins TRBV5-1 and TRBJ2-1; 9 bases are shared with TRBD2. Germline CDR1 is SGHRS and CDR2 is YFSETQ. The CDR3 length is 18 residues. The V and J ends lost 3 bases and 4 bases, in that order; junction bases with no gene match: 14. CDR3 DNA sequence: TGCGCCAGCAGCTCGCCCTATTTAGGGGCGGGGGGGTACAATGAGCAGTTCTTC. This translates into CASSSPYLGAGGYNEQFF.

The rearrangement joins TRBV5-1 to TRBJ2-2, with 7 bases aligning to TRBD1. The ends lost 4 bases at V and 4 bases at J; junction bases unmatched: 7. The CDR3 has 15 residues. Germline V CDR1 and CDR2: SGHRS, YFSETQ. CDR3 sequence (DNA): TGCGCCAGCAGCACGGGGACAGCCTCCACCGGGGAGCTGTTTTTT. Translated: CASSTGTASTGELFF.

The chain joins TRBV29-1 to TRBJ1-2; D remains unclear. This CDR3 has 13 amino acids. V shed 3 bases and J shed 0 bases, with 8 bases lying between them. CDR1 and CDR2 from the germline V gene are SQVTM and ANQGSEA. DNA for the CDR3: TGCAGCGTTGAGGCGGACTCTAACTATGGCTACACCTTC. The encoded protein is CSVEADSNYGYTF.

J is TRBJ1-1 and V is TRBV9; perhaps TRBD1 as D (6 bases). Trimming took off 0 bases at V and 0 bases at J, with 15 bases between the two ends. The CDR3 is made up of 17 amino acids. Per the germline V gene, CDR1 is SGDLS and CDR2 is YYNGEE. The CDR3 bases are TGTGCCAGCAGCGTAGATGGGGGGGCAGTCGTGAACACTGAAGCTTTCTTT. Translation: CASSVDGGAVVNTEAFF.

The rearrangement uses TRBV19 and TRBJ1-1; D might be TRBD1 (5 bases). Germline CDR1 reads LNHDA; CDR2 reads SQIVND (reference sequence). V was cut by 4 bases and J by 1 base, with 10 bases left in between. This CDR3 has 14 residues. The CDR3 here is CASSTGHTNTEAFF. DNA for the CDR3: TGTGCCAGTAGTACCGGACACACGAACACTGAAGCTTTCTTT.